This T cell receptor (beta chain) came from a study of blood T cells in healthy people across ages. V was shortened by 6 bases and J by 7 bases, with 25 bases between the two germline ends. The germline CDR1 and CDR2 sequences are DFQATT and SNEGSKA (reference sequence). The CDR3 covers 15 residues. In this sample, this clonotype turned up a few times. With a J-beta primer mix and a sample-barcoded 5' primer, a second PCR ran 7 to 11 cycles. TCRdb reanalysed the 5' RACE reads using MiXCR and keeps one entry per CDR3 protein. The table includes some 1.5 million distinct CDR3 sequences, roughly two fifths detected once.

This receptor was identified in a woman under 30 in good health. The genes are TRBV20-1 and TRBJ2-7; D call uncertain. Sequenced material: blood. CDR3 sequence: CSALTMGLGYNEQYF. The CDR3 nucleotides are TGCAGTGCCCTTACAATGGGTCTGGGGTACAATGAGCAGTACTTC.